These T cell receptor beta chains were read from a single sample in a study of blood T cell repertoires in COVID-19. Clones were sequenced by immunoSEQ multiplex PCR, and TCRdb holds only the in-frame ones, with some missing. The sample holds some 240,000 clones, 75% to 85% seen once. The sample was peripheral blood. The receptors derive from a woman of 80 years or more with COVID-19, enrolled during active disease. Each CDR3 is given with its conserved first and last residue. Fields, in order: clone size, D gene, J gene, V gene, CDR3 protein, CDR3 DNA. D genes are given only for firm matches. Size values are once, few and many counts, or a class for expanded clones, and some rows have none.

>few|TRBD1|TRBJ1-6|TRBV7-9
CASSLLRGFGDRGNSPLHF
TGTGCCAGCAGCTTACTTCGGGGATTTGGGGACAGGGGTAATTCACCCCTCCACTTT
>NA|NA|TRBJ1-2|TRBV30
CAWSVVTSRGRSYTF
TGTGCCTGGAGTGTCGTTACCTCCCGGGGTCGGAGCTACACCTTC
>NA|NA|TRBJ2-2|TRBV6-5
CASMYWGTNTGELFF
TGTGCCAGCATGTACTGGGGCACAAACACCGGGGAGCTGTTTTTT
>NA|TRBD2|TRBJ2-2|TRBV3-1/TRBV3-2
CASSQYTSGRSAGELFF
TGTGCCAGCAGCCAATACACTAGCGGGAGATCAGCCGGGGAGCTGTTTTTT
>NA|TRBD1|TRBJ1-5|TRBV28
CASSTRGQGSGLYSNQPQHF
TGTGCCAGCAGTACCCGCGGACAGGGGAGCGGCCTTTATAGCAATCAGCCCCAGCATTTT
>NA|TRBD2|TRBJ2-5|TRBV9
CASSMTGTSGVIGETQYF
TGTGCCAGCAGCATGACCGGGACTAGCGGGGTAATCGGAGAGACCCAGTACTTC
>NA|TRBD1|TRBJ1-2|TRBV5-1
CASSTGQGGYTF
TGCGCCAGCAGCACCGGACAGGGTGGCTACACCTTC
>NA|TRBD1|TRBJ1-3|TRBV18
CASSLPGQSSGNTIYF
TGTGCCAGCTCACTTCCGGGACAGAGCTCTGGAAACACCATATATTTT
>NA|NA|TRBJ1-1|TRBV6-5
CASSYSSSKNTEAFF
TGTGCCAGCAGTTACTCCTCCAGTAAGAACACTGAAGCTTTCTTT
>few|NA|TRBJ2-2|TRBV12-3/TRBV12-4
CASSLGGAGELFF
TGTGCCAGCAGTTTAGGGGGAGCCGGGGAGCTGTTTTTT
>NA|TRBD1|TRBJ2-7|TRBV18
CASSTRQGTDEQYF
TGTGCCAGCTCAACAAGACAGGGGACGGACGAGCAGTACTTC
>NA|NA|TRBJ2-5|TRBV4-1
CASSHRGPAGETQYF
TGCGCCAGCAGCCACCGAGGCCCGGCCGGAGAGACCCAGTACTTC
>NA|NA|TRBJ1-3|TRBV4-1
CASSQDPPGNTIYF
TGCGCCAGCAGCCAAGACCCCCCCGGGAACACCATATATTTT
>NA|TRBD2|TRBJ2-1|TRBV7-3
CASSLGSGDYNEQFF
TGTGCCAGCAGCTTAGGAAGCGGGGATTACAATGAGCAGTTCTTC
>few|TRBD2|TRBJ2-3|TRBV13
CASSSGLTSGRAGGGDTQYF
TGTGCCAGCAGCTCCGGGCTGACTAGCGGGAGGGCCGGGGGGGGAGATACGCAGTATTTT
>few|NA|TRBJ1-2|TRBV5-1
CASSTGQADYGYTF
TGCGCCAGCAGCACGGGACAAGCAGACTATGGCTACACCTTC
>NA|NA|TRBJ2-1|TRBV9
CASSAGGALYNEQFF
TGTGCCAGCAGCGCCGGGGGAGCCCTCTACAATGAGCAGTTCTTC
>NA|TRBD1|TRBJ2-5|TRBV5-1
CASTPQGDQETQYF
TGCGCCAGCACACCACAGGGGGATCAAGAGACCCAGTACTTC
>NA|NA|TRBJ1-5|TRBV7-2
CASSLNRYQPQHF
TGTGCCAGCAGCTTAAACAGGTATCAGCCCCAGCATTTT
>NA|TRBD1|TRBJ1-1|TRBV6-6
CASSYSGTGNTEAFF
TGTGCCAGCAGTTACTCGGGGACAGGGAACACTGAAGCTTTCTTT
>NA|TRBD2|TRBJ2-3|TRBV6-1
CASREVAGGPTPDTQYF
TGTGCCAGCAGGGAAGTAGCGGGGGGGCCTACCCCAGATACGCAGTATTTT
>many|TRBD1|TRBJ2-7|TRBV5-6
CASRVLETGIHEQYF
TGTGCCAGCAGGGTGCTCGAGACAGGGATTCACGAGCAGTACTTC
>once|NA|TRBJ2-7|TRBV29-1
CSVDGGQRYEQYF
TGCAGCGTTGATGGAGGACAGCGCTACGAGCAGTACTTC
>few|TRBD1|TRBJ2-3|TRBV6-6
CASRTGTAMDTQYF
TGTGCCAGTAGGACAGGGACCGCCATGGATACGCAGTATTTT
>few|NA|TRBJ1-1|TRBV2
CASSSRTSEAFF
TGTGCCAGCAGTTCCCGGACAAGCGAAGCTTTCTTT
>NA|NA|TRBJ1-5|TRBV28
CASSSNRERQPQHF
TGTGCCAGCAGTTCTAACAGGGAGAGGCAGCCCCAGCATTTT
>NA|NA|TRBJ2-1|TRBV10-2
CASSETGGLYNEQFF
TGCGCCAGCAGTGAGACGGGGGGCCTGTACAATGAGCAGTTCTTC
>NA|NA|TRBJ2-5|TRBV19
CASSIPPVETQYF
TGTGCCAGTAGTATACCTCCAGTAGAGACCCAGTACTTC
>NA|NA|TRBJ1-4|TRBV2
CASSLEQGANEKLFF
TGTGCCAGCAGCTTGGAACAGGGAGCTAATGAAAAACTGTTTTTT
>once|TRBD2|TRBJ2-2|TRBV4-3
CASSQTSGRAFDTGELFF
TGCGCCAGCAGCCAGACTAGCGGGAGGGCCTTTGACACCGGGGAGCTGTTTTTT
>NA|NA|TRBJ2-7|TRBV24-1
CATSRGAGSYEQYF
TGTGCCACCAGTCGAGGAGCGGGTTCCTACGAGCAGTACTTC
>NA|TRBD2|TRBJ2-1|TRBV10-2
CASILSSGRMNEQFF
TGCGCCAGCATCCTATCTAGCGGGAGAATGAATGAGCAGTTCTTC
>few|TRBD1|TRBJ1-4|TRBV28
CARRQGFGEKLFF
TGTGCCAGACGACAGGGGTTCGGTGAAAAACTGTTTTTT
>few|TRBD1|TRBJ2-3|TRBV7-2
CASSKGETGADTQYF
TGTGCCAGCAGTAAGGGAGAGACAGGGGCAGATACGCAGTATTTT
>NA|NA|TRBJ1-1|TRBV3-1/TRBV3-2
CASSPQLLNTEAFF
TGTGCCAGCAGCCCACAATTATTAAACACTGAAGCTTTCTTT
>NA|TRBD1|TRBJ2-3|TRBV28
CASGRIDRAADTQYF
TGTGCCAGCGGGCGAATAGACAGGGCGGCGGATACGCAGTATTTT
>once|NA|TRBJ1-3|TRBV29-1
CSVELQDSGNTIYF
TGCAGCGTGGAATTACAGGACTCTGGAAACACCATATATTTT
>NA|TRBD2|TRBJ2-2|TRBV9
CASSVALAGAVNTGELFF
TGTGCCAGCAGCGTAGCCCTAGCGGGGGCCGTGAACACCGGGGAGCTGTTTTTT
>NA|NA|TRBJ2-3|TRBV6-5
CASSYSRSTDTQYF
TGTGCCAGCAGTTACTCGAGGTCCACAGATACGCAGTATTTT